This T cell receptor (beta chain) was sequenced during a study of tissue T cells after allogeneic stem cell transplantation. CDR3 sequences, V/J genes, frequencies and template counts came from survey-depth TCRbeta sequencing. Assay used: immunoSEQ multiplex PCR; TCRdb lists only in-frame clones, some missing. The sample consists of about 22,000 clones, 72% of them appearing once. On this clone: Its specificity is unknown. Mouse gene names and germline throughout.

Findings and caveats of the study: Alloreactivity or antigen specificity of tissue TCRs was not determined; some clones might be host cells. Shared clones across patients were few; motif clustering revealed tissue-specific shared signatures.

The sequence was obtained from a female BALB/c mouse in good health. MHC haplotype here: H2-d. Sequencing input: spleen.

The CDR3 loop is CASSAGTGLYEQYF. The DNA read from the CDR3 is TGTGCTAGCAGTGCCGGGACAGGGCTCTATGAACAGTAC. The chain combines TRBV17 with TRBJ2-7, with 9 positions matching TRBD1. Read data end 1 residue before the CDR3 end; the end is taken from the germline J gene. Losses at the gene ends were 5 bases for V and 3 bases for J; bases not matched to a gene: 5. The CDR3 runs to 14 residues. Germline assignment: CDR1 MNHDT and CDR2 YYDKIL.